These 9 T cell receptor beta chains originate from one sample sequenced in a study of patients and donors after allogeneic stem cell transplantation. A single record per CDR3 protein comes from TCRdb applying MiXCR to the RT-PCR reads. The table has about a million distinct CDR3 sequences, more than 15% seen once. What was sequenced was blood, either unsorted or a sorted T cell fraction (not recorded which). The receptors were gathered from a human donor who was either an allogeneic HSCT recipient or a stem cell or donor lymphocyte infusion donor (not recorded which). It is not recorded whose cells these are; they may come from a transplant donor.

Here the CDR3 reads CASTHRTGWNSPLHF. The CDR3 bases are TGTGCCAGCACCCACCGGACAGGGTGGAATTCACCCCTCCACTTT. The rearrangement uses TRBV12-3 or TRBV12-4 and TRBJ1-6; 8 nucleotides match TRBD1. The J segment lost 7 bases and the V segment lost 7 bases, leaving 9 bases of the junction unmatched. The CDR3 is 15 residues long.

The rearrangement joins TRBV4-1 to TRBJ1-6, with D maybe TRBD1 (6 bases). The germline V gene has CDR1 MGHRA and CDR2 YSYEKL. The CDR3 loop spans 17 amino acids. With 5 bases removed from V and 8 bases from J, the gap between germline ends came to 22 bases. This CDR3 reads CASSYQGAGGRDSPLHF. The CDR3 nucleotides are TGCGCCAGCAGCTATCAAGGGGCTGGGGGCAGGGATTCACCCCTCCACTTT.

The chain couples TRBV6-2 or TRBV6-3 to TRBJ2-1, with D perhaps TRBD2 (6 bases). In germline, CDR1 is MNHEY, CDR2 SVGEGT. The CDR3 covers 12 residues. V was clipped by 7 bases and J by 7 bases, with 11 bases between them. CDR3 in amino acids: CASTSGRNEQFF. The CDR3 DNA reads TGTGCCAGCACCTCGGGGAGGAATGAGCAGTTCTTC.

This chain uses TRBV7-9 with TRBJ2-7; D possibly corresponds to TRBD1 (5 bases). This CDR3 is 14 amino acids long. Germline V gives CDR1 SEHNR, CDR2 FQNEAQ (reference sequence). V lost 5 bases and J 2 bases, leaving 13 bases between the germline ends. The CDR3 reads CASSPPQVTYEQYF. The DNA for the CDR3 is TGTGCCAGCAGCCCCCCACAGGTCACCTACGAGCAGTACTTC.

This clonotype has more than one count but fewer than ten. This sequence joins TRBV29-1 and TRBJ1-2; D not resolved. This CDR3 is 12 amino acids long. The ends were cut back, 5 bases at V and 3 bases at J, with 10 bases in the middle. Germline CDR1 SQVTM, CDR2 ANQGSEA. As DNA, the CDR3 is TGCAGCGTTTCCTACATAGACTATGGCTACACCTTC. This codes for CSVSYIDYGYTF.

This clonotype has just a few counts. The chain couples TRBV2 to TRBJ1-1, with D possibly matching TRBD1 (5 bases). Trimming left V 5 bases short and J 1 base short, with 14 bases between. The CDR3 is 15 amino acids. Germline V lookup: CDR1 SNHLY, CDR2 FYNNEI. The CDR3, as DNA: TGTGCCAGCAGTCTTAGGGAAGGGGAGAACACTGAAGCTTTCTTT. Amino acids: CASSLREGENTEAFF.

The CDR3 sequence is CSARGGTWTYEQYF. The CDR3 DNA is TGCAGTGCTAGAGGGGGGACGTGGACCTACGAGCAGTACTTC. V is TRBV20-1 and J is TRBJ2-7; D assignment may be TRBD1 or TRBD2 (5 bases each). Germline CDR1 and CDR2: DFQATT and SNEGSKA (reference sequence). V was clipped by 1 base and J by 2 bases, with 12 bases between them. This CDR3 has 14 residues.

J is TRBJ2-1 and V is TRBV20-1; D remains ambiguous. In germline, CDR1 is DFQATT, CDR2 SNEGSKA (reference sequence). The germline V and J ends were trimmed by 5 bases and 3 bases, with 2 bases remaining between them. The CDR3 covers 10 residues. The CDR3 loop reads CSAFYNEQFF. CDR3 nucleotide sequence: TGCAGTGCTTTCTACAATGAGCAGTTCTTC.

The chain uses TRBV9 and TRBJ2-2, with a possible D match to TRBD2 (7 bases). Germline V lookup: CDR1 SGDLS, CDR2 YYNGEE. Trimming pared 3 bases from V and 6 bases from J, leaving 21 bases between. This CDR3 has 17 residues. CDR3 sequence: CASSASFGGATAGELFF. CDR3 DNA: TGTGCCAGCAGCGCCTCCTTTGGGGGGGCAACGGCCGGGGAGCTGTTTTTT.